This T cell receptor (beta chain) was obtained from a study of shared clonotypes between healthy human individuals. Study overall: Researchers drew samples from two women and a few men aged 18 to 49. Donors had three CD4 naive, three CD4 memory, two CD8 naive and one CD8 memory plate apiece. Overall study results and limits: Among the subsets, naive ones generally showed larger estimated richness than memory ones. The generation probabilities recorded for non-shared clonotypes fell below those of clonotypes shared by all four donors.

Clones were sequenced by immunoSEQ multiplex PCR, and TCRdb holds only the in-frame ones, with some missing. This sample carries over 2 million clones, about 95% of them seen once, and the ten largest clones take about 1.1%. The naive CD8 population came from CD45RO-negative cells selected for CCR7, without terminally differentiated effector memory CD45RA+ cells. In regard to this clone: Its antigen is not identified.

Losses at the gene ends were 4 bases for V and 5 bases for J; bases not matched to a gene: 6. Looked up from germline, CDR1 is SGHDT and CDR2 is YYEEEE. This CDR3 is 14 amino acids long. The chain couples TRBV5-6 to TRBJ2-1, with 7 bases identical to TRBD1. The sequence came from a man younger than 35 in good health. Sequenced sample: naive CD8+ T cells sorted from blood. DNA for the CDR3: TGTGCCAGCAGCCCCCGGGACAGTGACAATGAGCAGTTCTTC. This translates into CASSPRDSDNEQFF.